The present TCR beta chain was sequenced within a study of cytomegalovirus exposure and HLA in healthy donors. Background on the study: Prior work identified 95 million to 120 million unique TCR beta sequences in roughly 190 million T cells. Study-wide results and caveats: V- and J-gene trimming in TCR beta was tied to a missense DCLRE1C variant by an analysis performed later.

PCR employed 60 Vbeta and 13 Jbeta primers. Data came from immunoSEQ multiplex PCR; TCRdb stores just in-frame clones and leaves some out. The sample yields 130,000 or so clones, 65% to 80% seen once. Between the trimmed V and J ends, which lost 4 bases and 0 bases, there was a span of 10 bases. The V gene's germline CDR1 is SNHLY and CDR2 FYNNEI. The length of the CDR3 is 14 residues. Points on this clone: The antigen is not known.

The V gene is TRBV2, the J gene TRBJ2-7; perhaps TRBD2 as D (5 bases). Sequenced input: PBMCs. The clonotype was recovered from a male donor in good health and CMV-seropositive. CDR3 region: CASSGGLISYEQYF. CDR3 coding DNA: TGTGCCAGCAGTGGAGGGCTAATCTCCTACGAGCAGTACTTC. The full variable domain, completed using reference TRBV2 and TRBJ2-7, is EPEVTQTPSHQVTQMGQEVILRCVPISNHLYFYWYRQILGQKVEFLVSFYNNEISEKSEIFDDQFSVERPDGSNFTLKIRSTKLEDSAMYFCASSGGLISYEQYFGPGTRLTVT.